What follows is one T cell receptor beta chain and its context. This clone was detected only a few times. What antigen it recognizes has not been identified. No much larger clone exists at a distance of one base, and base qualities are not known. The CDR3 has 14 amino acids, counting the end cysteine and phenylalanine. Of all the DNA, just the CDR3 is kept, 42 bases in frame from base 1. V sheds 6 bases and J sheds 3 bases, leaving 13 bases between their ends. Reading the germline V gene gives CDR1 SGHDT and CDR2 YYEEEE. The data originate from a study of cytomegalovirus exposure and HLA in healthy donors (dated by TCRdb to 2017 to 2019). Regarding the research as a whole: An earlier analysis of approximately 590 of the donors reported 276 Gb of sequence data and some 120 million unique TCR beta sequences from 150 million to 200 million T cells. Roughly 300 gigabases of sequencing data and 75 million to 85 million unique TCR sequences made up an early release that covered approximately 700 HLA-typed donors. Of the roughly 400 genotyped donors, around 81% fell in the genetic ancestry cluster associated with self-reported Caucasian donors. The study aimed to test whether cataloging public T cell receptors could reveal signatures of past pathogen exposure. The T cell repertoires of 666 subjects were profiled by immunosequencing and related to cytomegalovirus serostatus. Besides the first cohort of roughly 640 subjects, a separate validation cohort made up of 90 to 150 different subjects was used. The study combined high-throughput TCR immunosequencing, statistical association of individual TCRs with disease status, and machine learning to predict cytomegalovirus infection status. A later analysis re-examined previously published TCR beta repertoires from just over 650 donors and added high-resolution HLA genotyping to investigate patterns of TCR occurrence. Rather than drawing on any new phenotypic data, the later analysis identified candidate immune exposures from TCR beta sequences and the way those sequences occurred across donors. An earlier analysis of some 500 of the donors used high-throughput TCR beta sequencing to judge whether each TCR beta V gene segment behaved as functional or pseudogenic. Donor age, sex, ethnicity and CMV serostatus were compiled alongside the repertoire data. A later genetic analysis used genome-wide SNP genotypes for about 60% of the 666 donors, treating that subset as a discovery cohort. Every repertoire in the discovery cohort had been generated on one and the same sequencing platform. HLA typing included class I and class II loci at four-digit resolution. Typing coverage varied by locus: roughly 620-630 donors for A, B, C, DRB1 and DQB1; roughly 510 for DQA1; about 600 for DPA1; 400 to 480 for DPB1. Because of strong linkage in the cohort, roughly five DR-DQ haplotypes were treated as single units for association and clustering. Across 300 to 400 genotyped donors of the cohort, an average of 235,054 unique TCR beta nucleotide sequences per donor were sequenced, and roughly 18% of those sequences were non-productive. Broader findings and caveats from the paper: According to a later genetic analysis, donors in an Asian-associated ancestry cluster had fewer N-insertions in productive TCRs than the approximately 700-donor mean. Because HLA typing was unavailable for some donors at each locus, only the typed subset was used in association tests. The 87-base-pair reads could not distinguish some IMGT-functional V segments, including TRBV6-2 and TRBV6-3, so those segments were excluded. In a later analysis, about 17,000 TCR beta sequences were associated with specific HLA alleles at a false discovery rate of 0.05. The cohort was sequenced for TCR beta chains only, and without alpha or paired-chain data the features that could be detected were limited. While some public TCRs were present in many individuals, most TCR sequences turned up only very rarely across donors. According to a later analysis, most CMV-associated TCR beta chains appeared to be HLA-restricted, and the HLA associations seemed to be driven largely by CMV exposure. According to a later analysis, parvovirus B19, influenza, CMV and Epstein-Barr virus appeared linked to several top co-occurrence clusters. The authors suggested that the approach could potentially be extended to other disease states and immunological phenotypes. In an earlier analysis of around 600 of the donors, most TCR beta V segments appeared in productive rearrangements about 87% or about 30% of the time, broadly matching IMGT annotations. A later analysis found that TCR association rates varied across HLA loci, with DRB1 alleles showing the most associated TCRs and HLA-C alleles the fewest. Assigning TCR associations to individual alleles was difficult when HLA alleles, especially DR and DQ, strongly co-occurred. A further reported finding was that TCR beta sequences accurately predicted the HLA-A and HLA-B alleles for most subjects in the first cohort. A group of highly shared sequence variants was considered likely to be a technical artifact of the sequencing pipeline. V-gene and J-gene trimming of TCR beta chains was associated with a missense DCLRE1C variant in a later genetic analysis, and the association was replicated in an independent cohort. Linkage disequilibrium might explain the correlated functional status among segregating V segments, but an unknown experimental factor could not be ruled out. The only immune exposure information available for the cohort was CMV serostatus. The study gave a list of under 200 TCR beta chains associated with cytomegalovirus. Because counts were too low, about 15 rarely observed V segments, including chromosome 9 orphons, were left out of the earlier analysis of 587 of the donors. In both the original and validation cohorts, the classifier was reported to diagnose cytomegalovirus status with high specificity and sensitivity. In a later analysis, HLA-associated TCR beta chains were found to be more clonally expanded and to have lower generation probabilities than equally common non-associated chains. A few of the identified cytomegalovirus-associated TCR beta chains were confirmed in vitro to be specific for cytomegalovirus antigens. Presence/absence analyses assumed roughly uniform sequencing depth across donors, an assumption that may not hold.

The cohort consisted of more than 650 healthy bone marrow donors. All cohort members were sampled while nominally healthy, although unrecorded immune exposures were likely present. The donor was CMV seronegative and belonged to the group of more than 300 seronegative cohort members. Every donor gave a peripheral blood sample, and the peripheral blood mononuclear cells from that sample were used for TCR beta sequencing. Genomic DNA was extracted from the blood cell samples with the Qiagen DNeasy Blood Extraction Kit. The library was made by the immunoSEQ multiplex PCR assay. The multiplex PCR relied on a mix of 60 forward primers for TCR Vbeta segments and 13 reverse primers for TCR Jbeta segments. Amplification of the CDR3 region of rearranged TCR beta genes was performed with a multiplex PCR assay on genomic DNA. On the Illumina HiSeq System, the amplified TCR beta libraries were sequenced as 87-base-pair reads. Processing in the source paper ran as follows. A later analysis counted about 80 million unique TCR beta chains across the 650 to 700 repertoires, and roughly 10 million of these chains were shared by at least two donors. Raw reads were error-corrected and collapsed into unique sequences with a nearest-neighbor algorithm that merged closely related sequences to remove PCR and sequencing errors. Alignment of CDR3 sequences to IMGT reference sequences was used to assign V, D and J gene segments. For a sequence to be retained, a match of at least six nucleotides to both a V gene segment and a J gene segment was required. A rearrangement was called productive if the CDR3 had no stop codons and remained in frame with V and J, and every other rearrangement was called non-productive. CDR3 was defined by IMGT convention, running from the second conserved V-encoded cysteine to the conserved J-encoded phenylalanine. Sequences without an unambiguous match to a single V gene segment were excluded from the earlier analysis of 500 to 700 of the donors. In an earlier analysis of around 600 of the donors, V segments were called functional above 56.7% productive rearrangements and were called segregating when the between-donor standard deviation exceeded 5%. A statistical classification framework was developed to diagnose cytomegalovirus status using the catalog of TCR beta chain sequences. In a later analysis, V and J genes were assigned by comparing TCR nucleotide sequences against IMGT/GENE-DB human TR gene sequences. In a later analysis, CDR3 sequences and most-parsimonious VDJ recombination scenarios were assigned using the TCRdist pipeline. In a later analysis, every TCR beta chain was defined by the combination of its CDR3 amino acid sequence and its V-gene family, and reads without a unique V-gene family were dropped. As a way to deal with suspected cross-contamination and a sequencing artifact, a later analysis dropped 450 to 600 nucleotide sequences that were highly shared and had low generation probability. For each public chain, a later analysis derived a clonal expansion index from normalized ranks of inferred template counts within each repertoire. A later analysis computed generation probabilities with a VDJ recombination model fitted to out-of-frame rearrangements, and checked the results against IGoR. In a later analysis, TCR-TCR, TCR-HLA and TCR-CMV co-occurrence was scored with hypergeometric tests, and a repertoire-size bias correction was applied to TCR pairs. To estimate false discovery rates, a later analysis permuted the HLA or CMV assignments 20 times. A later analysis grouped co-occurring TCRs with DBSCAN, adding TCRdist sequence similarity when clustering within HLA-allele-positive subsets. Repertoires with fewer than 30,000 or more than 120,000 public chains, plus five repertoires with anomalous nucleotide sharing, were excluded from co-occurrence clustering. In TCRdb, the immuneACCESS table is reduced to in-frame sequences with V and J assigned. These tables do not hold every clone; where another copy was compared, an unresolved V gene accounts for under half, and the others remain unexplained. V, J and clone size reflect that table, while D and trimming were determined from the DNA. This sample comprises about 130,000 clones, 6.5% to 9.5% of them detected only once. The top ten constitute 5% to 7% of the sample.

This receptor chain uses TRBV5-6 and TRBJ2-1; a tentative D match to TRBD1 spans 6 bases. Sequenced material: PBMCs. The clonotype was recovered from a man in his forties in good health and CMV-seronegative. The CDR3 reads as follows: CASNRDTDYNEQFF. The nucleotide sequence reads TGTGCCAGCAACCGGGACACCGACTACAATGAGCAGTTCTTC.